This paragraph reports one T cell receptor (beta chain). Its antigen is unidentified. Generated by immunoSEQ multiplex PCR, the TCRdb table keeps only in-frame clones and is missing some. Of 60,000 to 75,000 clones in the sample, 80% to 90% are singletons; the top ten hold roughly 2.2%. CD4+CD25+CD127- Tregs, CD4+CD25- non-Tregs, CD4 and CD8 cells were sorted. Regulatory T cells were sorted from thawed PBMCs rested overnight at 37°C with around 200 IU/ml IL-2. The record originates from a study of Tregs in tolerant kidney transplant recipients. Study-level findings and limits: This study did not directly address biological reproducibility.

CDR1 and CDR2 from the germline V gene are MGHRA and YSYEKL. Trimming removed 4 bases from V and 6 bases from J; junction bases left unmatched: 8. The CDR3 sequence is 15 residues long. V is TRBV4-1 and J is TRBJ1-2; 10 nucleotides line up with TRBD1. The clonotype comes from a human donor who received a combined kidney and bone marrow transplant. Sample: Tregs from blood, taken before the transplant. CDR3 region: CASSLFPGQGNGYTF. For the CDR3, the DNA is TGCGCCAGCAGCCTTTTTCCGGGACAGGGGAATGGCTACACCTTC.